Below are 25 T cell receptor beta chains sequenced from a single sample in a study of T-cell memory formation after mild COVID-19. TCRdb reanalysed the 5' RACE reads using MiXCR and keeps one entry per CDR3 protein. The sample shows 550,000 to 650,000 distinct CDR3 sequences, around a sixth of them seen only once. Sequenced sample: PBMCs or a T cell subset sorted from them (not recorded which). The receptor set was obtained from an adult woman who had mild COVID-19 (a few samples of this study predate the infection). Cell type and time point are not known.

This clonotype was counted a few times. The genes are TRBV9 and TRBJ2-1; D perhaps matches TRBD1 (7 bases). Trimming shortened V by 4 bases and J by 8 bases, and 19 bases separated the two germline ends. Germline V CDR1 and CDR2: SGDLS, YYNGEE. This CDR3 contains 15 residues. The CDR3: CASSPQGQGGYEQFF. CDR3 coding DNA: TGTGCCAGCAGCCCTCAGGGGCAGGGGGGCTATGAGCAGTTCTTC.

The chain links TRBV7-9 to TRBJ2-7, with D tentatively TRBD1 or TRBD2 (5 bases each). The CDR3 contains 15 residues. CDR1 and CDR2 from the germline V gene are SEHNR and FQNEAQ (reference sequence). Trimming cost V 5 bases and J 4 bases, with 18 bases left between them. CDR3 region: CASSLQGPRFYEQYF. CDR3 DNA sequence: TGTGCCAGCAGCCTCCAGGGACCGCGATTTTACGAGCAGTACTTC.

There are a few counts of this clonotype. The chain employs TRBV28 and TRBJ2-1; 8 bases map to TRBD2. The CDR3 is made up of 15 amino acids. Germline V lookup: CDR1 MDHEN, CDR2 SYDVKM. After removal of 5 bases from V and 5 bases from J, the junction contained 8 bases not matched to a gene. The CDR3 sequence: CASSPLAEADNEQFF. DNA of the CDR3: TGTGCCAGCAGTCCACTAGCGGAAGCTGACAATGAGCAGTTCTTC.

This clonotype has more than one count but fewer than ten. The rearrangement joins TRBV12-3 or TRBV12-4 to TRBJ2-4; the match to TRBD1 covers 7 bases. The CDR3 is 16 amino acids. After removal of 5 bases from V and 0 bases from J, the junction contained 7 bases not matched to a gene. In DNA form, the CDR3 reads TGTGCCAGCAGTCCCTCAGGGGGTTTAGCCAAAAACATTCAGTACTTC. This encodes CASSPSGGLAKNIQYF.

This chain's CDR3 is CASSIETGYGYTF. The DNA of the CDR3 is TGTGCCAGTAGTATAGAAACGGGATATGGCTACACCTTC. The V gene is TRBV19, the J gene TRBJ1-2; no reliable D call. This CDR3 has 13 amino acids. Per the germline V gene, CDR1 is LNHDA and CDR2 is SQIVND (reference sequence). V was trimmed by 0 bases and J by 5 bases, leaving 7 bases between them.

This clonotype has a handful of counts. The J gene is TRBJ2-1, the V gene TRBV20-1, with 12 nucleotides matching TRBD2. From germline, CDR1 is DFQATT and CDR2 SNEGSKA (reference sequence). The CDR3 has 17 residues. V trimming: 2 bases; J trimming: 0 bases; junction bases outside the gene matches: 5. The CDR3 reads CSARLAGGPSSYNEQFF. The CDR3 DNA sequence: TGCAGTGCTAGACTAGCGGGGGGGCCGAGCTCCTACAATGAGCAGTTCTTC.

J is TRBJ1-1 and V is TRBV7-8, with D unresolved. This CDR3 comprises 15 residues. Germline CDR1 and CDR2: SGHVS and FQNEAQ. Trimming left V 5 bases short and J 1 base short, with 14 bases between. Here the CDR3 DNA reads TGTGCCAGCAGCCCCGTTGGGCGGGGGAACACTGAAGCTTTCTTT. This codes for CASSPVGRGNTEAFF.

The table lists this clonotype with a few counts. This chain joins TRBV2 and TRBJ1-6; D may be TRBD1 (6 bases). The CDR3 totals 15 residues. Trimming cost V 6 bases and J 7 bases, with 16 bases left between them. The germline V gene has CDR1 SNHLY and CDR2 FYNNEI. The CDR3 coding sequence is TGTGCCAGCAGGCTTGACAGGAGCGGAAATTCACCCCTCCACTTT. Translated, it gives CASRLDRSGNSPLHF.

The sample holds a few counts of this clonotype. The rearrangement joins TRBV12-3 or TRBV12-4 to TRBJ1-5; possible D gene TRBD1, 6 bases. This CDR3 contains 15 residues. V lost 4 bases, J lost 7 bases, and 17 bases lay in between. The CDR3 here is CASSSRDNFSQPQHF. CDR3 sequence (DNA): TGTGCCAGCAGTTCCCGGGACAACTTTAGCCAGCCCCAGCATTTT.

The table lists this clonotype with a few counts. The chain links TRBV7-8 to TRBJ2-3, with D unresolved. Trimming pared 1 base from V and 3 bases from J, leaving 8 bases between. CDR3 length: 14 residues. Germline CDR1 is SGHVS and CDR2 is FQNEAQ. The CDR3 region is CASSLVPATDTQYF. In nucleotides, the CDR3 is TGTGCCAGCAGCTTAGTGCCTGCGACAGATACGCAGTATTTT.

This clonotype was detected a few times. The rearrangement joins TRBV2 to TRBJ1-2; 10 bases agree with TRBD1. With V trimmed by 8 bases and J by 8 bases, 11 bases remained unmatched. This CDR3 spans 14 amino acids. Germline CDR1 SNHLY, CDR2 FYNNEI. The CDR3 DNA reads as TGTGCCAGCTCCGGGGGACAGGGGCGCGGCGGCTACACCTTC. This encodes CASSGGQGRGGYTF.

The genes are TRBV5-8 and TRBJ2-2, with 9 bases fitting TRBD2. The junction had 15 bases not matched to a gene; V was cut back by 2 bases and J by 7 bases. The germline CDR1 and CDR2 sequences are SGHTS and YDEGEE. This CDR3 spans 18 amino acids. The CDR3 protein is CASSLAPGLAYDNGELFF. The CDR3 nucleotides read TGTGCCAGCAGCTTAGCCCCGGGACTAGCATACGACAACGGGGAGCTGTTTTTT.

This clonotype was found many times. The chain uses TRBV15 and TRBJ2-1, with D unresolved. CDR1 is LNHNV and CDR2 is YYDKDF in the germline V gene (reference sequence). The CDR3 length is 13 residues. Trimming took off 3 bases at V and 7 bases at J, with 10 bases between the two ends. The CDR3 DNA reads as TGTGCCACCAGCAGCAGACCTTGGAATGAGCAGTTCTTC. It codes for CATSSRPWNEQFF.

The CDR3 sequence: CASSFGSYNSPLHF. The CDR3 DNA reads TGTGCCAGCAGTTTCGGCTCCTATAATTCACCCCTCCACTTT. This rearrangement joins TRBV27 to TRBJ1-6; D is undetermined. Looked up from germline, CDR1 is MNHEY and CDR2 is SMNVEV (reference sequence). The CDR3 loop spans 14 amino acids. Trimming removed 3 bases at V and 0 bases at J, with 3 bases between.

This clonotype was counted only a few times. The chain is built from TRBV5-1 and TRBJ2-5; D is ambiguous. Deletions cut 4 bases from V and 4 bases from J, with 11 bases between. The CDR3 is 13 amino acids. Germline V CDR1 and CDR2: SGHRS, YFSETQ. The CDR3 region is CASSATSRETQYF. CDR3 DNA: TGCGCCAGCAGCGCCACCAGTCGAGAGACCCAGTACTTC.

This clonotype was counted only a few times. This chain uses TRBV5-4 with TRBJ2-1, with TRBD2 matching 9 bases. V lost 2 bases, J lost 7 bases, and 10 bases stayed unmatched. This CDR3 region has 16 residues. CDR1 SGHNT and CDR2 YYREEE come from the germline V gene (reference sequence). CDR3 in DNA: TGTGCCAGCAGCTTCCCGGGACTAGCCGTTAGGAATGAGCAGTTCTTC. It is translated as CASSFPGLAVRNEQFF.

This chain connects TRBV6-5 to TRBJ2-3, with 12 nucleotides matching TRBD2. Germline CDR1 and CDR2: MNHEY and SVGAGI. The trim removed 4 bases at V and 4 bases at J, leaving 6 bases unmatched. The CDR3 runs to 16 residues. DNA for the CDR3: TGTGCCAGCAGTTCCGGGACTAGCGGGCGCTCAGATACGCAGTATTTT. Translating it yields CASSSGTSGRSDTQYF.

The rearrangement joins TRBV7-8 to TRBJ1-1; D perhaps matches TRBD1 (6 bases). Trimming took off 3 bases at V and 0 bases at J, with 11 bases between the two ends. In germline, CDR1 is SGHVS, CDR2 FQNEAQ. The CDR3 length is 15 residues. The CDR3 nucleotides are TGTGCCAGCAGCTTCTCAGGACAGATGAACACTGAAGCTTTCTTT. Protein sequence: CASSFSGQMNTEAFF.

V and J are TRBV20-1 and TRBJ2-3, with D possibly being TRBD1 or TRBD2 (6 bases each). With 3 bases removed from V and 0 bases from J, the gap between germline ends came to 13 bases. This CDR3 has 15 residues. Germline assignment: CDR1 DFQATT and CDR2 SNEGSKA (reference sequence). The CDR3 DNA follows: TGCAGTGCTAGCCACGGGGGCCCTAGCACAGATACGCAGTATTTT. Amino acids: CSASHGGPSTDTQYF.

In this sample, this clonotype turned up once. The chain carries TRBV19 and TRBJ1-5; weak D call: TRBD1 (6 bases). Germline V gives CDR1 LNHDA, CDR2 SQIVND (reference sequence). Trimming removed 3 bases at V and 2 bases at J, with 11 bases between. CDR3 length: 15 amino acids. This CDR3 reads CASSITHRGNQPQHF. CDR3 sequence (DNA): TGTGCCAGTAGTATTACCCACAGGGGCAATCAGCCCCAGCATTTT.

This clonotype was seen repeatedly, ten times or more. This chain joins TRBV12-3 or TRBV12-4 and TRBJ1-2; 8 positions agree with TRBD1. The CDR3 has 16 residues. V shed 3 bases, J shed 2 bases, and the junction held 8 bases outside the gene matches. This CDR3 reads CASSFSGTGYNYGYTF. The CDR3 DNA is TGTGCCAGCAGTTTTTCTGGGACAGGATACAACTATGGCTACACCTTC.

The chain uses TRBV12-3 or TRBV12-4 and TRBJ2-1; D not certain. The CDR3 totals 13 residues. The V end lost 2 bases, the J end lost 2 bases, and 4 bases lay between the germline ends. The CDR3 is CASSLRTYNEQFF. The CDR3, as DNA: TGTGCCAGCAGTTTAAGGACCTACAATGAGCAGTTCTTC.

CDR3 sequence (DNA): TGTGCCAGCAGTTACGGGACAGATTCCTACAATGAGCAGTTCTTC. Amino acids: CASSYGTDSYNEQFF. The genes are TRBV6-2 or TRBV6-3 and TRBJ2-1; 7 nucleotides align to TRBD1. This CDR3 comprises 15 residues. J lost 1 base, V lost 2 bases, and 2 bases had no gene match. Germline V CDR1 and CDR2: MNHEY, SVGEGT.

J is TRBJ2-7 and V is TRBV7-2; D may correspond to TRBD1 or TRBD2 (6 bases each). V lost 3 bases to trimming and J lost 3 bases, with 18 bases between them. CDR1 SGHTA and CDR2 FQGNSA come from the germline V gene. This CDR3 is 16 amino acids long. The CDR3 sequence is CASSLGGSGDFYEQYF. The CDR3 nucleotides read TGTGCCAGCAGCTTGGGCGGGTCAGGGGACTTCTACGAGCAGTACTTC. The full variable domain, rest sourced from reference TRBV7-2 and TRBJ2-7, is GAGVSQSPSNKVTEKGKDVELRCDPISGHTALYWYRQSLGQGLEFLIYFQGNSAPDKSGLPSDRFSAERTGGSVSTLTIQRTQQEDSAVYLCASSLGGSGDFYEQYFGPGTRLTVT.

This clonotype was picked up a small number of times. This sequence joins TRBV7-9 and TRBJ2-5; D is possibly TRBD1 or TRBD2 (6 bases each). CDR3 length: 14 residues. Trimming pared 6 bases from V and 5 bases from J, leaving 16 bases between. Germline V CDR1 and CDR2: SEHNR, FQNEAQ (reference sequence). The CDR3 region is CASRVGGWRETQYF. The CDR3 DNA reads TGTGCCAGCAGAGTGGGGGGCTGGAGGGAGACCCAGTACTTC.